This entry is about one TCR beta chain. Method: immunoSEQ multiplex PCR; TCRdb's copy keeps in-frame clones and lacks some. The data contain 110,000 or so clones, 84% of them singletons. The V gene's germline CDR1 is MGHRA and CDR2 YSYEKL. The ends lost 4 bases at V and 3 bases at J; junction bases unmatched: 3. The CDR3 covers 14 residues. The data stem from a study of blood T cell repertoires in COVID-19. Sequenced: peripheral blood. The sequence derives from a woman aged 45-59 years with acute or convalescent COVID-19. The V call is TRBV4-1, the J call TRBJ1-5; 7 bases agree with TRBD1. Here the CDR3 DNA reads TGCGCCAGCAGCCTCGGACAGGTCAATCAGCCCCAGCATTTT. Its translation is CASSLGQVNQPQHF.